This T cell receptor (beta chain) was captured in a study of beta chain features in type 1 diabetes. Broader study findings: Any HLA effect on TCRB rearrangement was left unresolved by small sub-analyses. Reduced insertions and increased deletions marked VDJ junctions in type 1 diabetes patients. A moderate, significant TCRB CDR3 shortening appeared in type 1 diabetes across four CD4+ subsets.

Without exception, sorted populations had purity beyond 98%. With respect to this clone: Its specificity is unknown.

Expressed TCRB transcripts were sequenced because the entire RNA isolate underwent reverse transcription. Method: immunoSEQ multiplex PCR; TCRdb's copy keeps in-frame clones and lacks some. The sample carries around 710,000 clones, roughly an eighth recorded once. CDR3 length: 13 residues. Germline V lookup: CDR1 SGDLS, CDR2 YYNGEE. V was pared by 1 base and J by 5 bases, with 8 bases between. The sequencing input was naive CD4+ T cells from blood. This sequence was found in a man aged 25-45 years with type 1 diabetes. This chain joins TRBV9 and TRBJ2-3; D is unresolved. CDR3 sequence (DNA): TGTGCCAGCAGCGTAACCTCTCAAGATACGCAGTATTTT. Translation gives CASSVTSQDTQYF. Combining the CDR3 with reference TRBV9 and TRBJ2-3 gives the whole variable domain DSGVTQTPKHLITATGQRVTLRCSPRSGDLSVYWYQQSLDQGLQFLIQYYNGEERAKGNILERFSAQQFPDLHSELNLSSLELGDSALYFCASSVTSQDTQYFGPGTRLTVL.